The 18 T cell receptor beta chains below come from one sample, sequenced in a study of blood T cell repertoires in COVID-19. Assay used: immunoSEQ multiplex PCR; TCRdb lists only in-frame clones, some missing. This sample has around 80,000 clones, with 60% to 75% found just once. Input material: peripheral blood. Every receptor here comes from a man aged 45 to 65 with active or convalescent COVID-19.

The chain links TRBV6-1 to TRBJ1-1; D possibly corresponds to TRBD1 (5 bases). CDR3 length: 13 residues. Germline lookup yields CDR1 MNHNS and CDR2 SASEGT. V was trimmed by 4 bases and J by 4 bases, leaving 10 bases between them. CDR3 sequence reads: CASSGARGTEAFF. The CDR3 DNA follows: TGTGCCAGCAGTGGAGCTAGGGGCACTGAAGCTTTCTTT.

The chain carries TRBV7-2 and TRBJ1-5, with 9 positions matching TRBD1. The CDR3 length is 16 residues. Germline V gene data show CDR1 as SGHTA and CDR2 as FQGNSA. The J segment lost 6 bases and the V segment lost 1 base, leaving 7 bases of the junction unmatched. In DNA, the CDR3 is TGTGCCAGCAGCTTAGGGGGACAGGGAGCGGGTCAGCCCCAGCATTTT. It translates to CASSLGGQGAGQPQHF.

The gene calls are TRBV10-3 and TRBJ1-1; 9 positions match TRBD1. This CDR3 spans 15 amino acids. V lost 7 bases and J lost 2; bases outside the gene matches: 8. Per the germline V gene, CDR1 is ENHRY and CDR2 is SYGVKD. As DNA, the CDR3 is TGTGCCATCACCCGGACAGGGGAGGTCAACACTGAAGCTTTCTTT. Translated: CAITRTGEVNTEAFF.

The chain recombines TRBV4-1 with TRBJ1-3; D not certain. Germline assignment: CDR1 MGHRA and CDR2 YSYEKL. Trimming shortened V by 1 base and J by 4 bases, and 14 bases separated the two germline ends. The CDR3 is made up of 16 amino acids. This chain's CDR3 is CASSQVGEGTGNTIYF. CDR3 coding DNA: TGCGCCAGCAGCCAAGTTGGGGAGGGAACGGGAAACACCATATATTTT.

V and J are TRBV5-1 and TRBJ1-3, with a weak D call TRBD1 (6 bases). Trimming removed 0 bases at V and 4 bases at J, with 8 bases between. The CDR3 runs to 14 residues. Germline CDR1 is SGHRS and CDR2 is YFSETQ. CDR3: CASSLGTEGNTIYF. DNA for the CDR3: TGCGCCAGCAGCTTGGGGACAGAAGGAAACACCATATATTTT.

This sequence joins TRBV19 and TRBJ2-1, with 8 nucleotides matching TRBD2. J was trimmed by 0 bases and V by 3 bases; bases with no gene match: 4. The CDR3 is made up of 16 amino acids. The germline CDR1 and CDR2 sequences are LNHDA and SQIVND (reference sequence). CDR3 amino acids: CASSMSGGSSYNEQFF. The CDR3 DNA reads as TGTGCCAGTAGTATGAGCGGGGGCAGCTCCTACAATGAGCAGTTCTTC.

The rearrangement uses TRBV6-5 and TRBJ2-7; 7 positions match TRBD1. This CDR3 comprises 15 residues. Germline values: CDR1 MNHEY, CDR2 SVGAGI. V shed 10 bases, J shed 6 bases, and the junction held 18 bases outside the gene matches. The CDR3 DNA follows: TGTGCCACTTACGCGACAGGGAAGGGAGCAGCCGAGCAGTACTTC. Translating it yields CATYATGKGAAEQYF.

This clone was counted a few times. DNA of the CDR3: TGTGCCAGCAGCCCGGACAGAAACTCCTACGAGCAGTACTTC. Protein product: CASSPDRNSYEQYF. This chain connects TRBV11-2 to TRBJ2-7; maybe TRBD1 (6 bases). This CDR3 contains 14 residues. Germline values: CDR1 SGHAT, CDR2 FQNNGV. V was clipped by 5 bases and J by 0 bases, with 11 bases between them. The full variable domain, with the rest looked up from reference TRBV11-2 and TRBJ2-7, is EAGVAQSPRYKIIEKRQSVAFWCNPISGHATLYWYQQILGQGPKLLIQFQNNGVVDDSQLPKDRFSAERLKGVDSTLKIQPAKLEDSAVYLCASSPDRNSYEQYFGPGTRLTVT.

V and J are TRBV7-2 and TRBJ2-3; D may be TRBD2 (6 bases). This CDR3 is built from 14 residues. Germline V gene sequence: CDR1 SGHTA, CDR2 FQGNSA. Trimming shortened V by 10 bases and J by 1 base, and 15 bases separated the two germline ends. DNA for the CDR3: TGTGCCACAGAAGGTGTAGCGGGCACAGATACGCAGTATTTT. It is translated as CATEGVAGTDTQYF.

The gene calls are TRBV10-3 and TRBJ2-5, with a tentative D call TRBD2 (7 bases). With 1 base removed from V and 5 bases from J, the gap between germline ends came to 20 bases. The germline V gene encodes CDR1 ENHRY and CDR2 SYGVKD. The CDR3 loop spans 17 amino acids. In DNA, the CDR3 is TGTGCCATCAGTGAGTTCCGGGCTAGGGGGGGCCAGGAGACCCAGTACTTC. Its protein product is CAISEFRARGGQETQYF.

The gene calls are TRBV11-3 and TRBJ2-3; D is undetermined. Germline V gene sequence: CDR1 SGHNT, CDR2 YENEEA. V gave up 0 bases and J gave up 6 bases, with 7 bases separating them. The CDR3 covers 13 residues. The CDR3 reads CASSLEFLDTQYF. CDR3 nucleotide sequence: TGTGCCAGCAGCTTAGAATTTCTGGATACGCAGTATTTT.

The chain recombines TRBV9 with TRBJ1-4; 10 nucleotides align to TRBD1. The junction had 7 bases not matched to a gene; V was cut back by 3 bases and J by 8 bases. CDR3 length: 15 residues. From germline, CDR1 is SGDLS and CDR2 YYNGEE. CDR3 sequence (DNA): TGTGCCAGCAGCGAGGGGACAGGGGAGCACGAAAAACTGTTTTTT. Translating gives CASSEGTGEHEKLFF.

The J gene is TRBJ2-6, the V gene TRBV5-1, with D possibly matching TRBD1 (5 bases). The germline CDR1 and CDR2 sequences are SGHRS and YFSETQ. Trimming cost V 4 bases and J 0 bases, with 8 bases left between them. The CDR3 contains 15 residues. For the CDR3, the DNA is TGCGCCAGCAGCATACAGGCCTCTGGGGCCAACGTCCTGACTTTC. Residues: CASSIQASGANVLTF.

The chain has TRBV6-6 and TRBJ1-2, with 9 bases aligning to TRBD1. Germline CDR1 is MNHNY and CDR2 is SVGAGI (reference sequence). This CDR3 has 17 amino acids. V lost 5 bases, J lost 0 bases, and 10 bases stayed unmatched. The CDR3 DNA reads as TGTGCCAGCAGTCCCCTACAGGGGGCGACGACTAACTATGGCTACACCTTC. Translating it yields CASSPLQGATTNYGYTF.

J is TRBJ2-1 and V is TRBV7-9, with D perhaps matching TRBD2 (6 bases). This CDR3 has 14 residues. Germline V gives CDR1 SEHNR, CDR2 FQNEAQ (reference sequence). V was trimmed by 5 bases and J by 8 bases, leaving 16 bases between them. The CDR3 is CASSPRDWGDEQFF. The CDR3, as DNA: TGTGCCAGCAGCCCTCGGGACTGGGGGGATGAGCAGTTCTTC.

J is TRBJ1-2 and V is TRBV9; 9 bases match TRBD1. Germline assignment: CDR1 SGDLS and CDR2 YYNGEE. The CDR3 is 14 amino acids. The V segment lost 4 bases and the J segment 4 bases; nucleotides outside the gene matches: 5. The CDR3 loop reads CASSYPTGGYGYTF. The CDR3 region has the DNA TGTGCCAGCAGCTACCCGACAGGGGGCTATGGCTACACCTTC.

This clone was detected a few times. The V and J genes are TRBV7-2 and TRBJ2-7; TRBD2 agrees at 14 bases. The CDR3 has 16 amino acids. Germline V gene sequence: CDR1 SGHTA, CDR2 FQGNSA. V gave up 3 bases and J gave up 5 bases; unmatched junction bases: 6. Here the CDR3 DNA reads TGTGCCAGCAGCTTTACCGGACTAGCGGGGGGCAACGAGCAGTACTTC. Its translation: CASSFTGLAGGNEQYF.

The V gene is TRBV4-1, the J gene TRBJ2-1, with TRBD2 matching over 12 bases. The CDR3 loop spans 19 amino acids. With V trimmed by 4 bases and J by 0 bases, 10 bases remained unmatched. Germline loops: CDR1 MGHRA, CDR2 YSYEKL. The CDR3 is CASSRESSGGASSYNEQFF. The CDR3 DNA reads TGCGCCAGCAGCCGAGAATCTAGCGGGGGGGCCAGCTCCTACAATGAGCAGTTCTTC.